This TCR beta chain was documented in a study of identical twins. This clonotype was found a few times. Its antigen is not known. Each donor (without exception) was a healthy Caucasian. One entry per CDR3 protein results from TCRdb running MiXCR on the 5' RACE reads. The sample yields some 460,000 distinct CDR3 sequences, about 14% seen once. V lost 8 bases, J lost 2 bases, and 5 bases stayed unmatched. CDR3 size: 16 residues. The germline V gene has CDR1 ENHRY and CDR2 SYGVKD. Study-level points and caveats: The study found that models underestimated out-of-frame TCR alpha sharing in monozygotic twins. Within cord blood, abundant beta clonotypes carried fewer insertions, but memory repertoires showed no such trend.

This sample also appeared in a second study, on yellow fever vaccine responses in identical twins.

The specimen was CD4+ T cells sorted from blood. This TCR was recovered from a woman under 30 in good health. The V call is TRBV10-3, the J call TRBJ2-5; 16 bases fit TRBD2. The CDR3 spells CAIGQGLAGGQETQYF. The DNA for the CDR3 is TGTGCCATCGGGCAGGGACTAGCGGGAGGGCAAGAGACCCAGTACTTC.